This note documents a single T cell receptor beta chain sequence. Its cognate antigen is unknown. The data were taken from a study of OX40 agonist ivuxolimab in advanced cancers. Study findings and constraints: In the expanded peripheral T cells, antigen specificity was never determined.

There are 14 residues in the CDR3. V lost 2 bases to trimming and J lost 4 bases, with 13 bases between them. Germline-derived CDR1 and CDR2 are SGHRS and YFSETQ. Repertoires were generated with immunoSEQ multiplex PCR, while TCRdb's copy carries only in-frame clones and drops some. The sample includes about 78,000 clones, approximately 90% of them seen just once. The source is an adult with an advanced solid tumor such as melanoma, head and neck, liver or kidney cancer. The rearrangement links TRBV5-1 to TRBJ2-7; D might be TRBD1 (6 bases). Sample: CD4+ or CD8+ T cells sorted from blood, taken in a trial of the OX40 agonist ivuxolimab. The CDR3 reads CASSFYGTPYEQYF. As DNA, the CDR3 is TGCGCCAGCAGCTTCTACGGGACACCTTACGAGCAGTACTTC. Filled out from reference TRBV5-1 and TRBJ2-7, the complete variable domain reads KAGVTQTPRYLIKTRGQQVTLSCSPISGHRSVSWYQQTPGQGLQFLFEYFSETQRNKGNFPGRFSGRQFSNSRSEMNVSTLELGDSALYLCASSFYGTPYEQYFGPGTRLTVT.